The subject of this entry is one T cell receptor (beta chain). Its antigen specificity is not known. Nothing much larger sits one base from this clone, and base qualities are not available. This sample stems from a study of vaccination effects on CD4 cells after COVID-19 (dated by TCRdb to 2021 to 2024). As for the study more broadly: Each participant received two doses of an mRNA SARS-CoV-2 vaccine, either BNT162b2 or mRNA-1273. Altogether, some ten COVID-19 convalescent patients and a handful of SARS-CoV-2-naive healthy vaccine recipients made up the full study. The Oncomine TCR Beta short-read assay on an Illumina iSeq 100 was used to sequence cultures from other donors in the study. The study compared SARS-CoV-2 spike-specific CD4+ TCR repertoires before and after mRNA vaccination in COVID-19 convalescent patients and infection-naive vaccine recipients. The paper as a whole reports these results and caveats: Only a small number of convalescent patients were included, and no early post-infection timepoints were available, which limited the study. In healthy vaccine recipients, vaccine-induced clones were almost all SARS-CoV-2 mono-reactive, with only 1 of 255 being cross-reactive with common cold coronaviruses. Both infection-induced and vaccine-induced clones contracted markedly at late post-vaccination timepoints, which is consistent with waning T cell responses.

The germline V gene encodes CDR1 SGHTA and CDR2 FQGTGA. V gives up 5 bases and J gives up 5 bases, and the segment between their germline ends measures 21 bases. The CDR3, cysteine through phenylalanine, is 16 amino acids long. Only the CDR3 DNA is retained, 48 bases long and in frame from the first base. The ViraFEST assay stimulated PBMC with viral peptide pools and then used TCR sequencing to identify antigen-specific CD4+ T cell clonotypes by expansion. After 10 days of culture, CD4+ T cells were isolated with the EasySep CD4+ T cell isolation kit. Healthy vaccine recipients had no prior SARS-CoV-2 infection, confirmed by negative nucleocapsid antibodies before and after vaccination. Each well held two million PBMC cultured in IMDM containing approximately 5% human AB serum, roughly 9.6 IU/ml IL-2 and gentamicin, along with about 9.5 ug/ml peptides. Half of the culture medium was replaced with fresh IL-2-containing medium on days 3 and 7. Unless noted otherwise, every peptide stimulation condition was grown in triplicate wells. Using Ficoll-Paque Plus gradient centrifugation, PBMC were separated from whole blood and then either used fresh or cryopreserved at -140C. The spike proteins of SARS-CoV-2 and of the common cold coronaviruses HCoV-NL63, HCoV-OC43 and HCoV-229E were spanned by overlapping peptide pools. The QIAamp micro DNA kit was used to extract genomic DNA from the cultured CD4+ T cells.

Library preparation was by the immunoSEQ multiplex PCR assay. DNA from the cultured and isolated CD4+ T cells underwent TCR beta CDR3 sequencing. The source study handled its data this way. The analysis removed non-productive TCR sequences, trimmed reads to the CDR3 region, and retained only CDR3s that were 7 or more amino acids long. The MANAFEST web app was used to pick out antigen-specific clonotypes by comparing their expansion in peptide wells with that in reference cultures. To be called positive, a clone needed expansion at FDR<0.05 compared with the reference and with all other wells, an odds ratio greater than 5, and a frequency greater than 0.1% in two replicate wells. Cross-reactive clonotypes were defined as significantly expanded in SARS-CoV-2 spike wells and in at least one common cold coronavirus spike condition. Using the stringdist R package, CDR3 similarity was measured by Levenshtein distance, and unrooted trees were constructed with ape in R 3.6.1. In TCRdb, the immuneACCESS table is reduced to in-frame sequences with V and J assigned. These tables do not hold every clone; where another copy was compared, an unresolved V gene accounts for under half, and the others remain unexplained. Clone size and the V and J calls come from that table; the DNA yielded D and trimming. This sample comprises 70,000 or so clones, under 80% of them detected only once. Approximately 10% of the sample lies in the top ten.

Sequenced material: CD4+ T cells from PBMCs cultured with SARS-CoV-2 spike peptides, taken before COVID-19 vaccination. In the paper's terms, the cell subset or site label means: SARS-CoV-2 spike overlapping peptide pool stimulation. The rearranged segments are TRBV7-3 and TRBJ2-5; matching of 7 bases hints at TRBD1 as the D gene. This receptor was taken from a human donor who received a COVID-19 vaccine. The nucleotide sequence reads as follows: TGTGCCAGCAGCCCAACCAGGGGGGCCGGTTCGGAGACCCAGTACTTC. This is translated as CASSPTRGAGSETQYF.